These 10 T cell receptor beta chains share one sample of origin, sequenced in a study of blood T cells in healthy people across ages. A J-beta primer mix and a sample-barcoded 5' primer were used in a second PCR of about 7 to 11 cycles. TCRdb itself ran the 5' RACE reads through MiXCR, one entry per CDR3 protein. The sample holds about 1.6 million distinct CDR3 sequences, about 31% seen once. Material: blood. All receptors come from a woman in her 30s in good health.

This clonotype has ten or more counts. The genes are TRBV20-1 and TRBJ2-7; no clear D gene. The CDR3 is 10 amino acids. CDR1 and CDR2 from the germline V gene are DFQATT and SNEGSKA (reference sequence). Trimming left V 3 bases short and J 6 bases short, with 6 bases between. The CDR3 nucleotides are TGCAGTGCTAGTGAAACCGAGCAGTACTTC. Its protein product is CSASETEQYF.

The chain uses TRBV20-1 and TRBJ1-5, with D maybe TRBD1 (5 bases). Trimming removed 1 base from V and 7 bases from J, with 17 bases in between. Germline V lookup: CDR1 DFQATT, CDR2 SNEGSKA (reference sequence). This CDR3 region has 15 residues. The CDR3, as DNA: TGCAGTGCTAGAGGTCCCGGCGCAGGGCGACAGCCCCAGCATTTT. Protein: CSARGPGAGRQPQHF.

This clonotype was found a few times. The chain is built from TRBV5-1 and TRBJ2-1, with D possibly called TRBD1 or TRBD2 (5 bases each). Looked up from germline, CDR1 is SGHRS and CDR2 is YFSETQ. V lost 3 bases, J lost 5 bases, and 15 bases lay in between. The length of the CDR3 is 15 residues. CDR3 sequence: CASSSRDGSNNEQFF. The CDR3 DNA sequence: TGCGCCAGCAGCTCCCGGGACGGATCCAACAATGAGCAGTTCTTC.

This sequence joins TRBV5-1 and TRBJ2-1; 9 bases align to TRBD2. Trimming took 4 bases from V and 6 from J; bases not matched to a gene: 11. Germline V gene lookup returns CDR1 SGHRS and CDR2 YFSETQ. The CDR3 covers 16 residues. DNA of the CDR3: TGCGCCAGCAGCCTAGGGGAAGTAGCGGGGGCCAATGAGCAGTTCTTC. Its protein product is CASSLGEVAGANEQFF.

This sequence joins TRBV7-9 and TRBJ1-1, with TRBD1 identical over 9 bases. The CDR3 sequence is 15 residues long. The germline CDR1 and CDR2 sequences are SEHNR and FQNEAQ (reference sequence). V was clipped by 4 bases and J by 1 base; unmatched bases: 4. DNA of the CDR3: TGTGCCAGCAGCTCGGGACAGGGAACGAACACTGAAGCTTTCTTT. The encoded protein is CASSSGQGTNTEAFF.

This clonotype was counted between two and nine times. The J gene is TRBJ1-2, the V gene TRBV20-1, with D hard to call. This CDR3 is built from 18 residues. The V end lost 0 bases, the J end lost 5 bases, and 25 bases lay between the germline ends. CDR1 is DFQATT and CDR2 is SNEGSKA in the germline V gene (reference sequence). This CDR3 is CSARDRRGGPTVGYGYTF. The CDR3 DNA reads TGCAGTGCTAGAGACCGGAGAGGTGGGCCCACGGTGGGGTATGGCTACACCTTC.

This clonotype was seen only a few times. The chain joins TRBV29-1 to TRBJ2-3, with 8 positions matching TRBD1. Germline assignment: CDR1 SQVTM and CDR2 ANQGSEA. The CDR3 runs to 15 residues. Trimming took 4 bases from V and 2 from J; bases not matched to a gene: 8. In DNA form, the CDR3 reads TGCAGCGTTGCCGGGGGACAGGATTACACAGATACGCAGTATTTT. Its translation is CSVAGGQDYTDTQYF.

V gene TRBV10-3 combines with J gene TRBJ1-2; no clear D gene. CDR1 ENHRY and CDR2 SYGVKD come from the germline V gene. Between the trimmed V and J ends, which lost 2 bases and 0 bases, there was a span of 7 bases. CDR3 length: 14 amino acids. The CDR3 region has the DNA TGTGCCATCAGTGAGGATATAGCTAACTATGGCTACACCTTC. This gives the protein CAISEDIANYGYTF.

J is TRBJ1-2 and V is TRBV6-5, with D unresolved. Between the trimmed V and J ends, which lost 0 bases and 6 bases, there was a span of 11 bases. Looked up from germline, CDR1 is MNHEY and CDR2 is SVGAGI. The CDR3 length is 14 residues. The CDR3 sequence: CASSYSRPRHGYTF. CDR3 bases: TGTGCCAGCAGTTACTCAAGGCCAAGGCATGGCTACACCTTC.

Concerning this clonotype: A read error may account for a junction end that differs from germline. The CDR3 nucleotides read TGTGCCGGCAGCTTCACCGGGACTAGCGACGAGCAGTACTTC. Its translation is CAGSFTGTSDEQYF. The J gene is TRBJ2-5, the V gene TRBV5-6, with 10 bases that match TRBD2. The J call is uncertain, as TRBJ2-7 better fits the DNA end. The length of the CDR3 is 14 residues. Germline assignment: CDR1 SGHDT and CDR2 YYEEEE.